This TCR beta chain was sequenced for a study of early T cells in non-severe SARS-CoV-2 infection (dated by TCRdb to the early 2020s). Notes on the research overall: Bulk RNA from unsorted whole blood was used for TCR sequencing, so alpha and beta chains could not be paired.

Preparation of the library involved 5' RACE. The sequencing machine was a NextSeq 500. To correct for sequencing error and PCR bias, the TCR library protocol tagged individual cDNA molecules with unique molecular identifiers. Both TCR alpha and beta chains were sequenced, and tight co-correlation was observed between alpha and beta sequence abundances in each sample. Concerning the study's data processing: Decombinator V4 was used to annotate TCR sequences for V gene, J gene and CDR3. TCRs were defined as expanded if a significant change between any two time points was detected under a Poisson model with p below 0.0001. TCR abundances were normalised to the total number of TCRs sequenced in each sample and reported as counts per million. TRAV1-2 paired with TRAJ12, TRAJ20 or TRAJ33 defined MAIT TCRs, while TRAV10 paired with TRAJ18 defined iNKT TCRs. VDJdb, accessed on 1 November 2021, was searched for TCRs annotated for CMV, EBV and SARS-CoV-2, and TCRs annotated for more than one antigen were excluded. TCRdb passed the public sequencing reads through fastp at Q25 and MiXCR, retaining productive beta sequences. For every CDR3 protein sequence, its rows merge into one entry that carries the most common genes and DNA. TCRdb's processing, not the authors' own work, is the source of the V and J calls. For this sample there are around 30,000 distinct CDR3 sequences; approximately 5.2% appear just once. The top ten hold 10% to 15% of the sample.

Results the study describes overall, beyond this receptor: Matching against VDJdb was skewed toward anti-spike CD8 responses, likely underestimated virus-specific expansions, and missed private and CD4 specificities.

There are many counts of this clonotype. Its target antigen remains unknown. No much larger clonotype is one base removed from it; base qualities were not supplied. Relative to germline, V is 5 bases shorter and J is 7 bases shorter, with 14 bases between their ends. The cysteine opens and the phenylalanine closes a CDR3 of 13 amino acids. Only the CDR3 portion is preserved as DNA: 39 bases, with reading frame beginning at the first base. The CDR1 and CDR2 encoded by the germline V gene (reference sequence) are LNHDA and SQIVND. The study was a case-control design nested within a healthcare worker cohort in London, UK, with weekly nasopharyngeal swab PCR tests and blood sampling. Between 23 and 31 March 2020, the week of the UK lockdown, healthcare workers were enrolled and then followed up weekly for as long as 16 weeks.

The receptor was isolated from an adult who was a healthcare worker with PCR-confirmed SARS-CoV-2 infection or an uninfected control (not recorded which). The sequencing sample was made of whole blood. Recombination joined TRBV19 with TRBJ1-1, with the D gene too uncertain to name. The CDR3 corresponds to CASSLRRSLEAFF. The nucleotide sequence reads as follows: TGTGCCAGTAGTCTTCGACGGAGCCTTGAAGCTTTCTTT.